The TCR beta chain described here comes from a study of cytomegalovirus exposure and HLA in healthy donors. Study as a whole: It was reported in a later analysis that the same platform had been used for the 100 to 150 validation repertoires as for the approximately 730 first-cohort repertoires. Notes on the study in general: Usually a TCR sequence was rare, but some public TCRs were found in many donors. The tendency of first-cohort TCR clusters to co-occur in the 110 or so validation repertoires emerged from a later analysis.

As concerns this clone: Its antigen remains unidentified.

CDR1 is SNHLY and CDR2 is FYNNEI in the germline V gene. V trimming: 10 bases; J trimming: 4 bases; junction bases outside the gene matches: 9. CDR3 length: 13 amino acids. Sequencing was performed with immunoSEQ multiplex PCR; in TCRdb, only in-frame clones are kept and a portion is missing. Of about 250,000 clones in the sample, roughly 90% were seen once. Among the roughly 120 subjects of the validation cohort, separate from the roughly 600-subject first cohort, were the donors. The sample taken for sequencing was PBMCs. V gene TRBV2 combines with J gene TRBJ2-5; 7 nucleotides match TRBD1. This sequence was found in a young man in good health and CMV-seropositive. This chain's CDR3 is CATRSRGSETQYF. In DNA, the CDR3 is TGTGCCACCCGATCCAGGGGGTCAGAGACCCAGTACTTC.